These 10 T cell receptor beta chains were sequenced from one sample in a study of blood T cell repertoires in COVID-19. Produced via immunoSEQ multiplex PCR; TCRdb's table is partial and in-frame only. The table lists approximately 97,000 clones, around 90% of them singletons. The sequenced sample consisted of peripheral blood. The receptors derive from a man aged 50 to 59 with active COVID-19.

The chain uses TRBV12-3 or TRBV12-4 and TRBJ2-1; 8 positions agree with TRBD2. The CDR3 runs 13 residues. The J segment lost 9 bases and the V segment lost 6 bases, leaving 7 bases of the junction unmatched. The CDR3 is CASSQGGRTEQFF. The CDR3 nucleotides are TGTGCCAGCAGCCAGGGCGGGAGGACTGAGCAGTTCTTC.

The chain uses TRBV6-5 and TRBJ2-5; D is undetermined. The CDR3 loop spans 13 amino acids. The V and J ends lost 4 bases and 5 bases respectively, with 11 bases between them. CDR1 and CDR2 from the germline V gene are MNHEY and SVGAGI. This CDR3 is CASSSSASETQYF. CDR3 in DNA: TGTGCCAGCAGTTCGTCCGCGAGTGAGACCCAGTACTTC.

The rearrangement joins TRBV4-1 to TRBJ2-7; TRBD2 matches 12 bases. From germline, CDR1 is MGHRA and CDR2 YSYEKL. The length of the CDR3 is 15 residues. V gave up 4 bases and J gave up 6 bases; unmatched junction bases: 7. The CDR3 DNA reads TGCGCCAGCAGCCGCGGACTAGCGGGGTCAGGCGAGCAGTACTTC. Translating gives CASSRGLAGSGEQYF.

A word on this clone: At the DNA level, this CDR3 is encoded by other sequences in the same sample as well. The genes are TRBV9 and TRBJ1-1; 7 bases map to TRBD1. The CDR3 totals 15 residues. The V segment lost 2 bases and the J segment 0 bases; nucleotides outside the gene matches: 4. CDR1 and CDR2 from the germline V gene are SGDLS and YYNGEE. Here the CDR3 reads CASSVGDRLNTEAFF. In nucleotides, the CDR3 is TGTGCCAGCAGCGTGGGGGACAGATTGAACACTGAAGCTTTCTTT.

The chain combines TRBV6-5 with TRBJ2-2; 9 bases fit TRBD1. Germline CDR1 is MNHEY and CDR2 is SVGAGI. This CDR3 contains 15 residues. V dropped 6 bases and J dropped 1; count of bases not matched to a gene: 3. The CDR3 is CASSRDRVNTGELFF. The CDR3 bases are TGTGCCAGCAGCCGGGACAGGGTGAACACCGGGGAGCTGTTTTTT.

The J gene is TRBJ1-3, the V gene TRBV6-5; TRBD1 might be the D (6 bases). Germline V gives CDR1 MNHEY, CDR2 SVGAGI. The CDR3 sequence is 13 residues long. V dropped 4 bases and J dropped 6 bases, with 10 bases sitting between them. The CDR3 sequence is CASSSGVANTIYF. The CDR3 DNA is TGTGCCAGCAGTTCAGGGGTTGCAAACACCATATATTTT.

This chain joins TRBV10-2 and TRBJ2-5, with TRBD2 matching 7 bases. The CDR3 contains 15 residues. The trim removed 7 bases at V and 1 base at J, leaving 9 bases unmatched. The V gene's germline CDR1 is WSHSY and CDR2 SAAADI. CDR3 in amino acids: CASTFSGGSQETQYF. The CDR3 DNA reads TGCGCCAGCACCTTTTCGGGGGGATCCCAAGAGACCCAGTACTTC.

This rearrangement joins TRBV6-5 to TRBJ2-1; D gene ambiguous. Germline V gene sequence: CDR1 MNHEY, CDR2 SVGAGI. Between the trimmed V and J ends, which lost 6 bases and 2 bases, there was a span of 11 bases. CDR3 length equals 14 residues. The CDR3 region is CASSRGRAYNEQFF. CDR3 bases: TGTGCCAGCAGCCGAGGTAGAGCCTACAATGAGCAGTTCTTC.

The V and J genes are TRBV7-2 and TRBJ1-5, with TRBD1 matching over 7 bases. CDR3 length: 15 residues. CDR1 and CDR2 (germline): SGHTA, FQGNSA. J lost 2 bases, V lost 6 bases, and 7 bases had no gene match. Written as DNA, the CDR3 is TGTGCCAGCAGTTTAAACAGGGGAGGCAATCAGCCCCAGCATTTT. The encoded protein is CASSLNRGGNQPQHF.

Only one count was recorded for this clone. The CDR3 protein is CASSWGTSDPGELFF. Written as DNA, the CDR3 is TGCGCCAGCAGCTGGGGGACTAGCGATCCCGGGGAGCTGTTTTTT. V gene TRBV5-1 combines with J gene TRBJ2-2; TRBD2 agrees at 10 bases. The germline V gene encodes CDR1 SGHRS and CDR2 YFSETQ. This CDR3 spans 15 amino acids. V gave up 3 bases and J gave up 6 bases; unmatched junction bases: 5.